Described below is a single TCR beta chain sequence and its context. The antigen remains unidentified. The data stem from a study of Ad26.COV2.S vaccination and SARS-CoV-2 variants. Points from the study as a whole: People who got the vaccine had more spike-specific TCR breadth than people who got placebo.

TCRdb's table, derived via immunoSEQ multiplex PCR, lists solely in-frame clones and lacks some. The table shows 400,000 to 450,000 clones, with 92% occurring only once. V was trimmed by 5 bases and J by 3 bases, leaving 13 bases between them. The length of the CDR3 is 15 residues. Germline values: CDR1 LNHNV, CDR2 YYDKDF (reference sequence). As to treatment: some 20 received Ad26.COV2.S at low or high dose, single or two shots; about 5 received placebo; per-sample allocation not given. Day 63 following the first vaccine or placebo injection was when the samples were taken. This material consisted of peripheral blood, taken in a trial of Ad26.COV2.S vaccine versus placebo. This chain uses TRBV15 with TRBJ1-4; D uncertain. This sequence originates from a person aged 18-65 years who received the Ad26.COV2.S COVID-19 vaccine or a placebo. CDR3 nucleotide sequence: TGTGCCACCAGCCTTCTTCCTAACGCTAATGAAAAACTGTTTTTT. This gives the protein CATSLLPNANEKLFF.